The 19 T cell receptor beta chains in this list originate from one sample, sequenced in a study of vaccination effects on CD4 cells after COVID-19. After expansion with viral peptide pools in the ViraFEST assay, antigen-specific CD4+ T cells were sequenced. With 10 to 11 days of culture completed, CD4+ T cells were isolated. Vaccinees lacked prior SARS-CoV-2 infection and tested negative for nucleocapsid antibodies. Sequencing was performed with immunoSEQ multiplex PCR; in TCRdb, only in-frame clones are kept and a portion is missing. The table lists 73,000 or so clones, around 78% of them singletons. No cognate antigen is known for these TCRs. Specimen: CD4+ T cells from PBMCs cultured with SARS-CoV-2 spike peptides, collected before COVID-19 vaccination. All receptors derive from a human donor who received a COVID-19 vaccine.

The J gene is TRBJ2-1, the V gene TRBV3-1 (or the pseudogene TRBV3-2); tentatively, D is TRBD2 (5 bases). The V gene's germline CDR1 is LGHDT and CDR2 YNNKEL (reference sequence). Trimming removed 1 base at V and 4 bases at J, with 14 bases between. This CDR3 spans 16 amino acids. In DNA, the CDR3 is TGTGCCAGCAGCCAAGGACTAATTACTCTATACAATGAGCAGTTCTTC. Translated: CASSQGLITLYNEQFF.

V gene TRBV2 combines with J gene TRBJ1-5; 8 bases fit TRBD1. V gave up 7 bases and J gave up 0 bases; unmatched junction bases: 5. There are 15 residues in the CDR3. Germline CDR1 SNHLY, CDR2 FYNNEI. Here the CDR3 DNA reads TGTGCCAGCACCTTACAGGGGGTTAGCAATCAGCCCCAGCATTTT. This encodes CASTLQGVSNQPQHF.

As concerns this clone: In the same sample, other DNA sequences code for this CDR3. The gene calls are TRBV3-1 (or the pseudogene TRBV3-2) and TRBJ1-2; D remains ambiguous. The CDR3 has 13 residues. CDR1 and CDR2 from the germline V gene are LGHDT and YNNKEL (reference sequence). V was cut by 1 base and J by 2 bases, with 5 bases left in between. The CDR3 loop reads CASSQGGNYGYTF. The DNA of the CDR3 is TGTGCCAGCAGCCAAGGGGGAAACTATGGCTACACCTTC.

This clone was detected a few times. V and J are TRBV5-1 and TRBJ2-6; 7 bases map to TRBD1. This CDR3 spans 15 amino acids. J lost 10 bases, V lost 5 bases, and 12 bases had no gene match. Germline loops: CDR1 SGHRS, CDR2 YFSETQ. The CDR3 DNA reads as TGCGCCAGCAGTACACCGACAGGGATTGGGAACGTCCTGACTTTC. Encoded protein: CASSTPTGIGNVLTF.

V gene TRBV5-4 combines with J gene TRBJ2-1, with D possibly matching TRBD2 (5 bases). The germline CDR1 and CDR2 sequences are SGHNT and YYREEE (reference sequence). Trimming stripped 4 bases from V and 7 bases from J, with 15 bases between. The CDR3 length is 14 residues. CDR3 in amino acids: CASSPVASGNEQFF. CDR3 nucleotide sequence: TGTGCCAGCAGCCCGGTCGCTTCGGGGAATGAGCAGTTCTTC.

The chain recombines TRBV28 with TRBJ2-1; D not resolved. V was trimmed by 5 bases and J by 12 bases, leaving 11 bases between them. The CDR3 is made up of 11 amino acids. Germline V lookup: CDR1 MDHEN, CDR2 SYDVKM. CDR3 sequence reads: CASSAPIGQFF. CDR3 nucleotide sequence: TGTGCCAGCAGTGCCCCGATCGGGCAGTTCTTC.

The chain uses TRBV24-1 and TRBJ1-4, with 9 bases identical to TRBD1. Germline-derived CDR1 and CDR2 are KGHDR and SFDVKD. Trimming at V came to 6 bases and at J to 8 bases, leaving 9 bases not matched to a gene. CDR3 length equals 15 residues. The CDR3 sequence: CATSPGGTGTEKLFF. The CDR3 coding sequence is TGTGCCACCAGTCCCGGTGGGACAGGGACCGAAAAACTGTTTTTT.

The V gene is TRBV5-4, the J gene TRBJ2-7; D possibly corresponds to TRBD2 (5 bases). The germline V gene encodes CDR1 SGHNT and CDR2 YYREEE (reference sequence). Trimming took off 7 bases at V and 2 bases at J, with 16 bases between the two ends. This CDR3 comprises 14 residues. CDR3 sequence (DNA): TGTGCCAGCCCATCGGGGTGGGCCCCCTACGAGCAGTACGTC. This gives the protein CASPSGWAPYEQYV.

Here the CDR3 reads CATREDSQEAKNIQYF. Written as DNA, the CDR3 is TGTGCCACCAGGGAGGACAGCCAGGAGGCCAAAAACATTCAGTACTTC. This chain links TRBV24-1 with TRBJ2-4, with D perhaps TRBD1 (6 bases). There are 16 residues in the CDR3. Trimming shortened V by 7 bases and J by 1 base, and 16 bases separated the two germline ends. Germline CDR1 KGHDR, CDR2 SFDVKD.

The chain is built from TRBV5-4 and TRBJ2-3; the match to TRBD2 covers 8 bases. Germline V gene lookup returns CDR1 SGHNT and CDR2 YYREEE (reference sequence). The V gene end was trimmed by 3 bases and the J gene end by 1 base; junction bases not matched to a gene: 10. The CDR3 is 17 amino acids. This CDR3 reads CASSSGRLRGGTDTQYF. The CDR3 DNA follows: TGTGCCAGCAGCTCCGGTCGTTTGCGGGGGGGCACAGATACGCAGTATTTT.

The chain links TRBV29-1 to TRBJ1-2; 7 nucleotides match TRBD1. Trimming cost V 3 bases and J 8 bases; bases outside gene matches: 12. Germline-derived CDR1 and CDR2 are SQVTM and ANQGSEA. The CDR3 spans 14 residues. In DNA, the CDR3 is TGCAGCGTTGAGTTGAGATTGACAGGGCAAGGCTACACCTTC. Residues: CSVELRLTGQGYTF.

The chain recombines TRBV30 with TRBJ2-5; D perhaps matches TRBD2 (7 bases). Germline loops: CDR1 GTSNPN, CDR2 SVGIG (reference sequence). The ends were cut back, 7 bases at V and 9 bases at J, with 18 bases in the middle. There are 12 residues in the CDR3. CDR3 coding DNA: TGTGCCTCTCGGGGGGCCCTTGGGGCCCAGTACTTC. It translates to CASRGALGAQYF.

The rearrangement links TRBV7-9 to TRBJ1-1; D is unresolved. This CDR3 comprises 15 residues. V dropped 6 bases and J dropped 1 base, with 15 bases sitting between them. From germline, CDR1 is SEHNR and CDR2 FQNEAQ (reference sequence). The CDR3, as DNA: TGTGCCAGCAGTCGTAAATCGGCGGGGAACACTGAAGCTTTCTTT. Translated: CASSRKSAGNTEAFF.

V gene TRBV5-8 combines with J gene TRBJ2-3, with 11 nucleotides matching TRBD2. The CDR3 length is 14 residues. Germline trimming cut 8 bases from V and 4 bases from J; bases unmatched to any gene: 6. Germline V CDR1 and CDR2: SGHTS, YDEGEE. CDR3 DNA: TGTGCCAGTCCTACTAGCGGGGGCGCAGATACGCAGTATTTT. This sequence encodes CASPTSGGADTQYF. Filled out from reference TRBV5-8 and TRBJ2-3, the complete variable domain reads EAGVTQSPTHLIKTRGQQATLRCSPISGHTSVYWYQQALGLGLQFLLWYDEGEERNRGNFPPRFSGRQFPNYSSELNVNALELEDSALYLCASPTSGGADTQYFGPGTRLTVL.

The chain uses TRBV6-2 or TRBV6-3 and TRBJ1-1; D is unresolved. The germline CDR1 and CDR2 sequences are MNHEY and SVGEGT. The V and J ends lost 0 bases and 1 base respectively, with 9 bases between them. The CDR3 sequence is 15 residues long. CDR3 in amino acids: CASSYSGLGNTEAFF. The CDR3 bases are TGTGCCAGCAGTTACTCAGGGCTGGGGAACACTGAAGCTTTCTTT.

The chain combines TRBV5-1 with TRBJ2-5, with D perhaps matching TRBD2 (6 bases). Trimming removed 4 bases from V and 5 bases from J, with 9 bases in between. The length of the CDR3 is 12 residues. Germline V CDR1 and CDR2: SGHRS, YFSETQ. The CDR3 is CASSEGRETQYF. DNA of the CDR3: TGCGCCAGCAGCGAGGGGAGGGAGACCCAGTACTTC.

The chain couples TRBV28 to TRBJ2-7, with D unresolved. CDR1 and CDR2 (germline): MDHEN, SYDVKM. This CDR3 spans 12 amino acids. The V gene lost 5 bases and the J gene lost 7 bases, with 12 bases spanning the gap. The CDR3 region has the DNA TGTGCCAGCAGTGGGGTCCTGGGGGAGCAGTACGTC. Residues: CASSGVLGEQYV.

The chain joins TRBV6-5 to TRBJ2-3; D remains unclear. This CDR3 spans 11 amino acids. CDR1 and CDR2 from the germline V gene are MNHEY and SVGAGI. Trimming took off 6 bases at V and 4 bases at J, with 5 bases between the two ends. This CDR3 is CASRRADTQYF. The CDR3, as DNA: TGTGCCAGCAGACGTGCAGATACGCAGTATTTT.

This clone is judged medium-sized. The chain employs TRBV5-5 and TRBJ2-7; 7 positions agree with TRBD2. Losses at the gene ends were 4 bases for V and 0 bases for J; bases not matched to a gene: 7. CDR1 is SGHKS, CDR2 YYEKEE, per germline (reference sequence). The CDR3 sequence is 15 residues long. This CDR3 is CASSRGVTDSYEQYV. In DNA form, the CDR3 reads TGTGCCAGCAGCCGGGGGGTGACAGACTCCTACGAGCAGTACGTC.